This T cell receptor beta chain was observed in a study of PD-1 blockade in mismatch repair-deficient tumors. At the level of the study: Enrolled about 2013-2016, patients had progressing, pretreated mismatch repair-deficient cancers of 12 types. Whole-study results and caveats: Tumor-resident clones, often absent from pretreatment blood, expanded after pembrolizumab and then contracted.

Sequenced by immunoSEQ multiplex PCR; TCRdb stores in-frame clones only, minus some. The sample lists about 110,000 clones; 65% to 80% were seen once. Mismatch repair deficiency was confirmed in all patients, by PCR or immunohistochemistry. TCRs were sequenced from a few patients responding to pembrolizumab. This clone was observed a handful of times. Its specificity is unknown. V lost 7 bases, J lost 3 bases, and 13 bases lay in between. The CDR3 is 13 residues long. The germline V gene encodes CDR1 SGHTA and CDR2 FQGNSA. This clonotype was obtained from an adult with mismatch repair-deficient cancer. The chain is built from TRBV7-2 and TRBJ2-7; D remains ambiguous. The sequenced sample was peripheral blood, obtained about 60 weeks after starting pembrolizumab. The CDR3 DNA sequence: TGTGCCAGCACCAGGACGGACCGCTACGAGCAGTACTTC. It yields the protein CASTRTDRYEQYF.